The 17 T cell receptor beta chains below come from one sample, sequenced in a study of blood T cell repertoires in COVID-19. Assay used: immunoSEQ multiplex PCR; TCRdb lists only in-frame clones, some missing. The data show about 160,000 clones, 75% to 90% seen once. The sequencing input was peripheral blood. These receptors were obtained from a man in his late teens or twenties with COVID-19, enrolled during active disease.

CDR3 protein: CASSHRRGAGSYNEQFF. The CDR3 DNA reads TGTGCCAGCAGCCACCGACGGGGAGCGGGAAGCTACAATGAGCAGTTCTTC. The chain has TRBV7-2 and TRBJ2-1, with 7 bases that match TRBD2. The V gene's germline CDR1 is SGHTA and CDR2 FQGNSA. The ends lost 5 bases at V and 3 bases at J; junction bases unmatched: 13. The CDR3 is made up of 17 amino acids.

This clone is a singleton in its sample. The V and J genes are TRBV11-3 and TRBJ2-1, with TRBD2 matching over 7 bases. The CDR3 spans 17 residues. The V segment lost 0 bases and the J segment 5 bases; nucleotides outside the gene matches: 10. Germline assignment: CDR1 SGHNT and CDR2 YENEEA. CDR3 bases: TGTGCCAGCAGCTTAGATGGGGCGGGCGGGAGACACAATGAGCAGTTCTTC. Residues: CASSLDGAGGRHNEQFF.

This clone was detected once. In DNA form, the CDR3 reads TGTGCCAGCATACTCGCCAGGGGCAATGAGCAGTTCTTC. The encoded protein is CASILARGNEQFF. The J gene is TRBJ2-1, the V gene TRBV7-2; tentative D call: TRBD1 (6 bases). The CDR3 spans 13 residues. V was pared by 7 bases and J by 6 bases, with 13 bases between. Germline V CDR1 and CDR2: SGHTA, FQGNSA.

The J gene is TRBJ2-3, the V gene TRBV7-2, with TRBD1 matching 9 bases. CDR1 SGHTA and CDR2 FQGNSA come from the germline V gene. Germline trimming cut 1 base from V and 0 bases from J; bases unmatched to any gene: 8. CDR3 size: 18 residues. The chain's CDR3 is CASSLVGKQGASTDTQYF. CDR3 in DNA: TGTGCCAGCAGCTTAGTTGGCAAACAGGGGGCCAGCACAGATACGCAGTATTTT.

The chain has TRBV12-3 or TRBV12-4 and TRBJ2-1; 7 bases are shared with TRBD1. J gave up 7 bases and V 0 bases, and 0 bases lay outside the gene matches. This CDR3 is built from 13 residues. CDR3 sequence reads: CASSLARGNEQFF. CDR3 in DNA: TGTGCCAGCAGTTTAGCCAGGGGGAATGAGCAGTTCTTC.

The chain joins TRBV5-6 to TRBJ1-6, with TRBD1 matching over 10 bases. Trimming removed 2 bases from V and 7 bases from J; junction bases left unmatched: 6. The CDR3 consists of 16 residues. CDR1 is SGHDT, CDR2 YYEEEE, per germline. The DNA for the CDR3 is TGTGCCAGCAGCTTCGGGACAGGGGACAACAATTCACCCCTCCACTTT. Encoded protein: CASSFGTGDNNSPLHF.

The chain combines TRBV4-3 with TRBJ2-1; weak D call: TRBD1 (6 bases). Germline V lookup: CDR1 LGHNA, CDR2 YSLEER. The CDR3 covers 21 residues. Trimming shortened V by 0 bases and J by 0 bases, and 24 bases separated the two germline ends. Here the CDR3 DNA reads TGCGCCAGCAGCCAAGATTTAGCAGGGGCGACGAACCTGTACTCCTACAATGAGCAGTTCTTC. Translating it yields CASSQDLAGATNLYSYNEQFF.

The chain recombines TRBV29-1 with TRBJ2-1; 9 bases fit TRBD2. This CDR3 has 14 amino acids. The V gene's germline CDR1 is SQVTM and CDR2 ANQGSEA. Here the CDR3 reads CSEMGSGSSNEQFF. The CDR3 coding sequence is TGCAGTGAAATGGGTAGCGGGAGTAGTAATGAGCAGTTCTTC.

The J gene is TRBJ2-7, the V gene TRBV11-2, with D maybe TRBD1 (6 bases). V lost 2 bases and J lost 3, with 11 bases in between. This CDR3 has 14 amino acids. CDR1 SGHAT and CDR2 FQNNGV come from the germline V gene. The CDR3 loop reads CASSLSGHLYEQYF. The CDR3 DNA sequence: TGTGCCAGCAGCTTATCGGGACATCTCTACGAGCAGTACTTC.

Regarding this clone: A junction end diverges from the germline sequence, so it may reflect a read error. The genes are TRBV6-2 or TRBV6-3 and TRBJ1-4, with a weak D call TRBD1 (5 bases). CDR3 length: 14 residues. Looked up from germline, CDR1 is MNHEY and CDR2 is SVGEGT. The CDR3 nucleotides are TGTGCCAGCAGTTACGGTGACGGGGGAGGAAAACTGCTTTTT. It encodes CASSYGDGGGKLLF.

In nucleotides, the CDR3 is TGTGCCAGCAGTTTGGGAGGCCAAGAGACCCAGTACTTC. Its translation: CASSLGGQETQYF. The gene calls are TRBV12-3 or TRBV12-4 and TRBJ2-5; D is perhaps TRBD2 (6 bases). The CDR3 contains 13 residues. Trimming left V 3 bases short and J 1 base short, with 6 bases between.

The chain joins TRBV9 to TRBJ2-2; 9 nucleotides match TRBD2. The length of the CDR3 is 19 residues. Unmatched junction bases numbered 9, after V lost 0 bases and J lost 0 bases. Germline V gives CDR1 SGDLS, CDR2 YYNGEE. The CDR3 loop is CASSVGDLSGRTNTGELFF. CDR3 coding DNA: TGTGCCAGCAGCGTAGGGGACCTAAGCGGGAGGACGAACACCGGGGAGCTGTTTTTT.

The chain recombines TRBV6-5 with TRBJ2-1, with D unclear. This CDR3 has 15 amino acids. Germline V gene lookup returns CDR1 MNHEY and CDR2 SVGAGI. The V and J ends lost 4 bases and 0 bases respectively, with 10 bases between them. CDR3 bases: TGTGCCAGCAGTTCGACTGATAGCTCCTACAATGAGCAGTTCTTC. Its translation: CASSSTDSSYNEQFF.

V gene TRBV5-5 combines with J gene TRBJ2-2; D perhaps matches TRBD2 (6 bases). The V end lost 10 bases, the J end lost 3 bases, and 22 bases lay between the germline ends. The CDR3 consists of 16 residues. CDR1 is SGHKS and CDR2 is YYEKEE in the germline V gene (reference sequence). The CDR3 reads CACKRSGRGDTGELFF. The CDR3 bases are TGTGCCTGCAAACGGTCCGGGAGAGGTGACACCGGGGAGCTGTTTTTT.

This clone is a singleton in its sample. This sequence joins TRBV3-1 (or the pseudogene TRBV3-2) and TRBJ2-7; no clear D. Germline CDR1 and CDR2: LGHDT and YNNKEL (reference sequence). V dropped 1 base and J dropped 4 bases, with 17 bases sitting between them. This CDR3 comprises 16 residues. This chain's CDR3 is CASSQVESDPLYEQYF. The DNA of the CDR3 is TGTGCCAGCAGCCAAGTAGAATCCGATCCCTTATACGAGCAGTACTTC.

CDR3 nucleotide sequence: TGTGCCAGCAGTGACACCGGGACTAGACTCACAGATACGCAGTATTTT. Amino acid sequence: CASSDTGTRLTDTQYF. The gene calls are TRBV28 and TRBJ2-3; 8 nucleotides line up with TRBD2. V was clipped by 5 bases and J by 2 bases; unmatched bases: 9. Germline V gene data show CDR1 as MDHEN and CDR2 as SYDVKM. The CDR3 length is 16 residues.

V and J are TRBV7-2 and TRBJ2-7; the match to TRBD2 covers 12 bases. Germline loops: CDR1 SGHTA, CDR2 FQGNSA. V gave up 1 base and J gave up 7 bases; unmatched junction bases: 2. The CDR3 is 14 amino acids. The CDR3 sequence is CASSLGLAGEEQYF. The CDR3 DNA sequence: TGTGCCAGCAGCTTAGGACTAGCGGGAGAAGAGCAGTACTTC.